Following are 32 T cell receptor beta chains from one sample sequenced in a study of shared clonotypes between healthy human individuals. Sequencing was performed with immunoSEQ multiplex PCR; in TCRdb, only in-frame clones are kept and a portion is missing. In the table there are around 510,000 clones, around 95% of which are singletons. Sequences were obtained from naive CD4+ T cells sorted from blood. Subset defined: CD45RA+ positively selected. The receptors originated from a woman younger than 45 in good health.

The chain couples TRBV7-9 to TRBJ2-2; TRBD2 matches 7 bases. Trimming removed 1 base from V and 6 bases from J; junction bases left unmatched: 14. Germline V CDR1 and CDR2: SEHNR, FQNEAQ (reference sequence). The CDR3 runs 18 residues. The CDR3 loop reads CASSLDAGEMRFAGELFF. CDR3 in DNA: TGTGCCAGCAGCTTAGATGCGGGGGAGATGAGGTTCGCCGGGGAGCTGTTTTTT.

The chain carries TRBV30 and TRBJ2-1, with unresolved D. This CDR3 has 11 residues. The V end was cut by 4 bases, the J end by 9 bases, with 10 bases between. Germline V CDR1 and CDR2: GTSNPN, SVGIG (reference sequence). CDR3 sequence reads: CAWTSFGEQFF. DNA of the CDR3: TGTGCCTGGACTAGTTTCGGTGAGCAGTTCTTC. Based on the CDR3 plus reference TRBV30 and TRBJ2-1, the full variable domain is SQTIHQWPATLVQPVGSPLSLECTVEGTSNPNLYWYRQAAGRGLQLLFYSVGIGQISSEVPQNLSASRPQDRQFILSSKKLLLSDSGFYLCAWTSFGEQFFGPGTRLTVL.

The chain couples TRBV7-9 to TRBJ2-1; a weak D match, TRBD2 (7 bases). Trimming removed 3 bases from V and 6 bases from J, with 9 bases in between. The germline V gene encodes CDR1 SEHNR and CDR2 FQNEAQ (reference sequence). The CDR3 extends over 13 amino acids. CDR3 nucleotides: TGTGCCAGCAGCTTGGGAGGGGGCAATGAGCAGTTCTTC. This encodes CASSLGGGNEQFF.

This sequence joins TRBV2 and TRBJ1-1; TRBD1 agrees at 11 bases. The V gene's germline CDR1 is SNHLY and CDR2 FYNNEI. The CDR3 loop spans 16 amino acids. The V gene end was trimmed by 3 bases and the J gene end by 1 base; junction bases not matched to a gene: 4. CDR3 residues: CASSEDRGRRNTEAFF. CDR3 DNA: TGTGCCAGCAGTGAGGACAGGGGGCGGCGGAACACTGAAGCTTTCTTT.

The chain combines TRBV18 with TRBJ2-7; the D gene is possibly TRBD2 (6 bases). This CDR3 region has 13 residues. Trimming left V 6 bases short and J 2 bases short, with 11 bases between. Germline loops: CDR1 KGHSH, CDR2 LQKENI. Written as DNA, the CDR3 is TGTGCCAGCTCGCGCAGGGAGGCCTACGAGCAGTACTTC. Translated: CASSRREAYEQYF.

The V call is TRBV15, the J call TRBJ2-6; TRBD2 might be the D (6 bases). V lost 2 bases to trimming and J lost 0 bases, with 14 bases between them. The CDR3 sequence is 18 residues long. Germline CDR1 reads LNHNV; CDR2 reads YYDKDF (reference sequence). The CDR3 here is CATSRSRTGSSGANVLTF. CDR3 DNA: TGTGCCACCAGCAGATCCCGGACCGGGAGCTCTGGGGCCAACGTCCTGACTTTC.

CDR3: CASSHDRGINQPQHF. For the CDR3, the DNA is TGCGCCAGCAGCCACGACAGGGGAATCAATCAGCCCCAGCATTTT. This rearrangement joins TRBV4-1 to TRBJ1-5, with 8 bases matching TRBD1. The CDR3 loop spans 15 amino acids. The germline V gene has CDR1 MGHRA and CDR2 YSYEKL. The V gene end was trimmed by 3 bases and the J gene end by 3 bases; junction bases not matched to a gene: 4.

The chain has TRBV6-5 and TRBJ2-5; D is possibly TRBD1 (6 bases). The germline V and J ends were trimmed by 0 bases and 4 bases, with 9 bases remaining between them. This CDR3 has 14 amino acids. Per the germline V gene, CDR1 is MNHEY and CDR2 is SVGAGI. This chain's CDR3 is CASSYSTGRETQYF. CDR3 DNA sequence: TGTGCCAGCAGTTACTCTACAGGGAGAGAGACCCAGTACTTC.

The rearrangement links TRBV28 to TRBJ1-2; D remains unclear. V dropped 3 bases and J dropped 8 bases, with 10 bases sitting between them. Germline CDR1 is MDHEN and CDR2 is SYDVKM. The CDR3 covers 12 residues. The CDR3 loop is CASSFPPRGYTF. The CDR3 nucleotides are TGTGCCAGCAGTTTCCCCCCGAGGGGCTACACCTTC.

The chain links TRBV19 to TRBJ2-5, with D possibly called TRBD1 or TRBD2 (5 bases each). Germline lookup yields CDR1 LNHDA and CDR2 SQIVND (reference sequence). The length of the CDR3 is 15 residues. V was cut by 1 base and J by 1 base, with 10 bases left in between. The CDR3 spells CASSIGKGTQETQYF. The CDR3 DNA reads TGTGCCAGTAGTATAGGTAAAGGGACCCAAGAGACCCAGTACTTC.

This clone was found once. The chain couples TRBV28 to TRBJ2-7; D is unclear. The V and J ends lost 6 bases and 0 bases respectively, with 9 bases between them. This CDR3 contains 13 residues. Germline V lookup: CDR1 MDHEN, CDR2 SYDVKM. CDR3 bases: TGTGCCAGCAGATTCCCGAGCTCCTACGAGCAGTACTTC. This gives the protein CASRFPSSYEQYF. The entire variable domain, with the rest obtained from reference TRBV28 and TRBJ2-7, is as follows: DVKVTQSSRYLVKRTGEKVFLECVQDMDHENMFWYRQDPGLGLRLIYFSYDVKMKEKGDIPEGYSVSREKKERFSLILESASTNQTSMYLCASRFPSSYEQYFGPGTRLTVT.

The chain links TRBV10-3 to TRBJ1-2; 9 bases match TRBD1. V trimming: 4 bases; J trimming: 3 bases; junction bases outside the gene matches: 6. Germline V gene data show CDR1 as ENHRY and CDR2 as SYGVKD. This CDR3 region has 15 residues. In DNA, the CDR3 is TGTGCCATCAGTGTCCCGGGACAGGGAGACTATGGCTACACCTTC. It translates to CAISVPGQGDYGYTF.

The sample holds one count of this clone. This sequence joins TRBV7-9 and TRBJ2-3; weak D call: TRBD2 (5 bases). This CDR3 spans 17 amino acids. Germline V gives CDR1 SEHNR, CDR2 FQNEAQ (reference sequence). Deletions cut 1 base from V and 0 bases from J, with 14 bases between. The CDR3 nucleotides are TGTGCCAGCAGCTTAGGGGCGGGCGGAACTAGCACAGATACGCAGTATTTT. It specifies CASSLGAGGTSTDTQYF. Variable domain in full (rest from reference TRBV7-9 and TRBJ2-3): DTGVSQNPRHKITKRGQNVTFRCDPISEHNRLYWYRQTLGQGPEFLTYFQNEAQLEKSRLLSDRFSAERPKGSFSTLEIQRTEQGDSAMYLCASSLGAGGTSTDTQYFGPGTRLTVL.

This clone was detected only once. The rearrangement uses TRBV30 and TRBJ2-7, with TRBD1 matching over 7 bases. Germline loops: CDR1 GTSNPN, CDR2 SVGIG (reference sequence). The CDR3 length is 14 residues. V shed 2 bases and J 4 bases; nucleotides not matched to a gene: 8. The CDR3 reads CAWSQTGTAYEQYF. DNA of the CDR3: TGTGCCTGGAGTCAAACGGGGACAGCTTACGAGCAGTACTTC.

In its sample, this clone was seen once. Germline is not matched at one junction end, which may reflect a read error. CDR3 nucleotide sequence: TGTGCCAGCACCTTACCGGGCGGGACCCAGTACTTC. Amino acid sequence: CASTLPGGTQYF. The rearrangement links TRBV7-9 to TRBJ2-5; the D is unclear. Germline V gene lookup returns CDR1 SEHNR and CDR2 FQNEAQ (reference sequence). The CDR3 is made up of 12 amino acids.

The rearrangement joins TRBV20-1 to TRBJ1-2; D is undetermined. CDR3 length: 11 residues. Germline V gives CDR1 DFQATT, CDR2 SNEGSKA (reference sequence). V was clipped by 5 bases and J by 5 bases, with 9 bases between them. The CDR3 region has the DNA TGCAGTGCTGCCACTGGTTATGGCTACACCTTC. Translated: CSAATGYGYTF.

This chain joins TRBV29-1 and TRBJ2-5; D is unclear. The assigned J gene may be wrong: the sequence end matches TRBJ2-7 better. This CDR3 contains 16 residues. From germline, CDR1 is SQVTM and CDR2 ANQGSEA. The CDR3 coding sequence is TGCAGCGTTGTTAGGATGGGTCGTGGGATGAGGTACGAGCAGTACTTC. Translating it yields CSVVRMGRGMRYEQYF.

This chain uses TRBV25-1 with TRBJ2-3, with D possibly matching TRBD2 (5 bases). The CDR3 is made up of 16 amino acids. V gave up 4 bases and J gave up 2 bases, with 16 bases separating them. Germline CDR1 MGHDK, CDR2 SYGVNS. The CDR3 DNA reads TGTGCCAGCAGTGCGGACTTTTCCTCCTCCACAGATACGCAGTATTTT. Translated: CASSADFSSSTDTQYF.

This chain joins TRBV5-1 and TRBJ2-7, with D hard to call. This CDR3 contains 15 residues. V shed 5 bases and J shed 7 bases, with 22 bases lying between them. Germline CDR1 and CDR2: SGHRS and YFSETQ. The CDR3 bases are TGCGCCAGCAGTCTCGGACCGGCCCTGATCATAGAGCAGTACTTC. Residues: CASSLGPALIIEQYF.

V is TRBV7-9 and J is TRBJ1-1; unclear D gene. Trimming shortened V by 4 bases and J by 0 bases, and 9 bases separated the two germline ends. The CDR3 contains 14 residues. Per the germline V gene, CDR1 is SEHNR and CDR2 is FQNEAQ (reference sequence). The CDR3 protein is CASSSLTLNTEAFF. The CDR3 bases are TGTGCCAGCAGCTCCCTGACCTTGAACACTGAAGCTTTCTTT.

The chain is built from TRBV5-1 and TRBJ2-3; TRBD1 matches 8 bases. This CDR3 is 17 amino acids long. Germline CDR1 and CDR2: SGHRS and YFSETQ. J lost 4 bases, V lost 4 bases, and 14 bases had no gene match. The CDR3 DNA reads TGCGCCAGCAGCCCGGGACTTTGGACAGGGATGTCAGATACGCAGTATTTT. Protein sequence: CASSPGLWTGMSDTQYF.

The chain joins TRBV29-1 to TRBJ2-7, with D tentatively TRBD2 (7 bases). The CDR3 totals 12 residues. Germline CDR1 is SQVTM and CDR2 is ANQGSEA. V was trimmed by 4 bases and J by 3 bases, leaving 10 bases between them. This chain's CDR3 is CSVGGGGYEQYF. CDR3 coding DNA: TGCAGCGTTGGAGGGGGGGGCTACGAGCAGTACTTC.

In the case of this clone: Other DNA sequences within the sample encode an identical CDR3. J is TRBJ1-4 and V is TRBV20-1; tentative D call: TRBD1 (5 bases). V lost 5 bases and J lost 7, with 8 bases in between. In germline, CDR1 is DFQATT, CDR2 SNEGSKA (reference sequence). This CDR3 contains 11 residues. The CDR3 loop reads CSARDSEKLFF. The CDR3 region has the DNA TGCAGTGCTCGCGACAGTGAAAAACTGTTTTTT.

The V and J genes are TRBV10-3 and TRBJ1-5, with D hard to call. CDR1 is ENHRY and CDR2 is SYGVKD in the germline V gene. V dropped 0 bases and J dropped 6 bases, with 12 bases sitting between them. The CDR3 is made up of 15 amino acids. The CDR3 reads CAISESTLKGQPQHF. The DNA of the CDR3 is TGTGCCATCAGTGAGTCAACGCTCAAAGGTCAGCCCCAGCATTTT.

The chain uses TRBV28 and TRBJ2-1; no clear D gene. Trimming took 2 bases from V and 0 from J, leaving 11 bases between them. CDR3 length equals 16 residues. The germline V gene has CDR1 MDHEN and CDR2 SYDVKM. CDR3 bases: TGTGCCAGCAGTTTAATGGGCCGGAGCTCCTACAATGAGCAGTTCTTC. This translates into CASSLMGRSSYNEQFF.

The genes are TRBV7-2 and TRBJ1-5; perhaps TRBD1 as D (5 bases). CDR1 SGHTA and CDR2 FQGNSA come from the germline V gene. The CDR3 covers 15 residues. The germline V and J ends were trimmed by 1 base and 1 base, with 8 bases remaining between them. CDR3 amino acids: CASSLEGTSNQPQHF. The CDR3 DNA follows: TGTGCCAGCAGCTTAGAGGGGACGAGCAATCAGCCCCAGCATTTT.

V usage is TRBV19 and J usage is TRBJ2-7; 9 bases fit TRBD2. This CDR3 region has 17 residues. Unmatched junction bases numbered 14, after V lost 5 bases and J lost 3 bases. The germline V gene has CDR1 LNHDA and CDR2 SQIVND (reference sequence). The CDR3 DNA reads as TGTGCCAGTAGTGTGAGTGGGACTAGCCCTTATTTCTACGAGCAGTACTTC. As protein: CASSVSGTSPYFYEQYF.

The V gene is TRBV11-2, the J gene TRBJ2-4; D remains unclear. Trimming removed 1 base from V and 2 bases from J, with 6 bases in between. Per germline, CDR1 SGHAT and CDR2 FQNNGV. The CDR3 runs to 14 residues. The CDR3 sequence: CASSLGYSKNIQYF. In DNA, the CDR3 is TGTGCCAGCAGCTTAGGATACTCCAAAAACATTCAGTACTTC.

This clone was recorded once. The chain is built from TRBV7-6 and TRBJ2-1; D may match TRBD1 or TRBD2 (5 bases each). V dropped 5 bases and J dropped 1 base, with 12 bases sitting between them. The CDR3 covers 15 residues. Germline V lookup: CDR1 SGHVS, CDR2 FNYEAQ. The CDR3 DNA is TGTGCCAGCAGCCGGGTTGGGGGATCCTACAATGAGCAGTTCTTC. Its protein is CASSRVGGSYNEQFF.

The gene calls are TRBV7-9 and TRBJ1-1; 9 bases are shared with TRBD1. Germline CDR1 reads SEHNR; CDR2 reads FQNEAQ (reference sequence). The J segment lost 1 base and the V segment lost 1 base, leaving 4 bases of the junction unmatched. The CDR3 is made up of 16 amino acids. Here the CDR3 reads CASSLGTGAKNTEAFF. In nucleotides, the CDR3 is TGTGCCAGCAGCTTAGGGACAGGGGCGAAGAACACTGAAGCTTTCTTT.

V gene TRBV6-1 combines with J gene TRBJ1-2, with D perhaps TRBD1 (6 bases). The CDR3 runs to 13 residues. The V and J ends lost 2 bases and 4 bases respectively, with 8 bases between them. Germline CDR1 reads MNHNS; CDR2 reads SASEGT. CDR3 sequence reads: CASSEQGLYGYTF. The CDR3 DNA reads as TGTGCCAGCAGTGAACAGGGGCTCTATGGCTACACCTTC.

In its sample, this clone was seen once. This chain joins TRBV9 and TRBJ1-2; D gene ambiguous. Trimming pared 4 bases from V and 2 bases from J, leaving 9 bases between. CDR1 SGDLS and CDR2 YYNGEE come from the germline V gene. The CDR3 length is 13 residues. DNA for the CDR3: TGTGCCAGCAGCCCAAACGAGAACTATGGCTACACCTTC. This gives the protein CASSPNENYGYTF. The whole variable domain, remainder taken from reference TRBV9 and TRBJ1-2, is DSGVTQTPKHLITATGQRVTLRCSPRSGDLSVYWYQQSLDQGLQFLIQYYNGEERAKGNILERFSAQQFPDLHSELNLSSLELGDSALYFCASSPNENYGYTFGSGTRLTVV.